One sample yielded the 30 T cell receptor beta chains listed below, sequenced in a study of T cell repertoires in cytomegalovirus infection. From the reads, TCRdb called clonotypes with MiXCR, one entry per CDR3 protein. Among just under 500,000 distinct CDR3 sequences, around 30% were seen once, and the ten largest hold about 17%. These receptors have no known antigen. Here the sequenced sample was cultured PBMCs, taken from culture after CMV antigen stimulation. The source is a human donor in good health (CMV status not recorded). Some clones in this sample may be carry-over from other donors' samples.

This rearrangement joins TRBV10-3 to TRBJ2-5; TRBD1 aligns across 9 bases. The length of the CDR3 is 15 residues. V lost 4 bases, J lost 2 bases, and 5 bases stayed unmatched. Per the germline V gene, CDR1 is ENHRY and CDR2 is SYGVKD. CDR3 region: CAISGRQGGQETQYF. The CDR3, as DNA: TGTGCCATCAGTGGTAGACAGGGGGGACAAGAGACCCAGTACTTC.

This clonotype was seen many times. The gene calls are TRBV12-5 and TRBJ2-1; TRBD2 agrees at 11 bases. CDR3 length equals 14 residues. The V gene's germline CDR1 is LGHNT and CDR2 FRNRAP. With 10 bases clipped from V and 3 bases from J, the junction kept 5 bases outside the gene matches. Here the CDR3 DNA reads TGTGCTACATCTAGCGGGGGGAACTACAATGAGCAGTTCTTC. It specifies CATSSGGNYNEQFF.

This clonotype was detected many times. The chain carries TRBV7-3 and TRBJ2-5; 9 bases agree with TRBD1. V was clipped by 5 bases and J by 1 base; unmatched bases: 11. The CDR3 has 17 amino acids. Germline CDR1 is SGHTA and CDR2 is FQGTGA. DNA for the CDR3: TGTGCCAGCAGCCTCGGACAGGGGAGGGGAGCCCAAGAGACCCAGTACTTC. Encoded protein: CASSLGQGRGAQETQYF. Filled out from reference TRBV7-3 and TRBJ2-5, the complete variable domain reads GAGVSQTPSNKVTEKGKYVELRCDPISGHTALYWYRQSLGQGPEFLIYFQGTGAADDSGLPNDRFFAVRPEGSVSTLKIQRTERGDSAVYLCASSLGQGRGAQETQYFGPGTRLLVL.

The chain is built from TRBV7-3 and TRBJ2-1, with 7 bases identical to TRBD2. The CDR3 extends over 14 amino acids. Germline loops: CDR1 SGHTA, CDR2 FQGTGA. Trimming at V came to 1 base and at J to 7 bases, leaving 4 bases not matched to a gene. The CDR3 protein is CASSLNVRGNEQFF. The CDR3 bases are TGTGCCAGCAGCTTAAACGTGCGGGGGAATGAGCAGTTCTTC.

This clonotype has ten or more counts. The chain joins TRBV12-3 or TRBV12-4 to TRBJ2-1; the match to TRBD2 covers 8 bases. The CDR3 is 15 amino acids. J was trimmed by 7 bases and V by 6 bases; bases with no gene match: 11. CDR3 DNA sequence: TGTGCCAGCAGCCTAAACGGGAGGGCCGGTAATGAGCAGTTCTTC. Translated: CASSLNGRAGNEQFF.

V is TRBV6-8 and J is TRBJ2-7; the match to TRBD2 covers 13 bases. The CDR3 loop spans 16 amino acids. Trimming removed 2 bases from V and 3 bases from J; junction bases left unmatched: 4. Germline V CDR1 and CDR2: MNHGY, SAAAGT. CDR3 in amino acids: CASSYDGLAGDYEQYF. The DNA of the CDR3 is TGTGCCAGCAGTTACGACGGACTAGCGGGAGACTACGAGCAGTACTTC.

This clonotype came up a few times. One end of the junction does not line up with germline, which may come from a read error. The rearrangement uses TRBV9 and TRBJ2-1; unclear D gene. The germline CDR1 and CDR2 sequences are SGDLS and YYNGEE. The CDR3 contains 13 residues. CDR3 loop: CASSAPRASEPFF. The CDR3 region has the DNA TGTGCCAGCAGCGCCCCCCGGGCCTCGGAGCCGTTCTTC.

This chain connects TRBV3-1 to TRBJ1-2; D unresolved. The V gene lost 0 bases and the J gene lost 8 bases, with 10 bases spanning the gap. Per germline, CDR1 LGHDT and CDR2 YNNKEL (reference sequence). The CDR3 is 13 residues long. CDR3: CASSQDGQRGYTF. The CDR3 DNA reads TGTGCCAGCAGCCAAGATGGGCAACGCGGCTACACCTTC.

The rearrangement joins TRBV28 to TRBJ2-7, with D possibly being TRBD1 (6 bases). The CDR3 sequence is 15 residues long. Germline V CDR1 and CDR2: MDHEN, SYDVKM. V was clipped by 3 bases and J by 0 bases, with 12 bases between them. CDR3 coding DNA: TGTGCCAGCAGTTTTAGGTCACAGGGCTCCTACGAGCAGTACTTC. Protein: CASSFRSQGSYEQYF.

The chain has TRBV12-3 or TRBV12-4 and TRBJ1-1, with D uncertain. V was shortened by 6 bases and J by 8 bases, with 16 bases between the two germline ends. The CDR3 is made up of 13 amino acids. This chain's CDR3 is CASRHLREVEAFF. CDR3 nucleotides: TGTGCCAGCAGACATCTAAGGGAGGTAGAAGCTTTCTTT.

The rearrangement uses TRBV6-8 and TRBJ2-2; tentative D call: TRBD2 (6 bases). V was pared by 6 bases and J by 4 bases, with 15 bases between. CDR3 length: 15 amino acids. Germline CDR1 is MNHGY and CDR2 is SAAAGT. The CDR3 coding sequence is TGTGCCAGCAGCCAACGGGAGCGGGCCACCGGGGAGCTGTTTTTT. Translated, it gives CASSQRERATGELFF.

This clonotype was picked up many times. The chain is built from TRBV7-9 and TRBJ2-2; TRBD1 might be the D (5 bases). The V gene lost 5 bases and the J gene lost 3 bases, with 16 bases spanning the gap. The CDR3 is made up of 16 amino acids. The germline V gene has CDR1 SEHNR and CDR2 FQNEAQ (reference sequence). The CDR3 is CASSPPQGSYTGELFF. DNA of the CDR3: TGTGCCAGCAGCCCCCCCCAGGGCAGCTACACCGGGGAGCTGTTTTTT. The entire variable domain, with the rest obtained from reference TRBV7-9 and TRBJ2-2, is as follows: DTGVSQNPRHKITKRGQNVTFRCDPISEHNRLYWYRQTLGQGPEFLTYFQNEAQLEKSRLLSDRFSAERPKGSFSTLEIQRTEQGDSAMYLCASSPPQGSYTGELFFGEGSRLTVL.

The rearrangement uses TRBV7-4 and TRBJ1-1; 9 bases are shared with TRBD1. Per the germline V gene, CDR1 is SGHVT and CDR2 is SQSDAQ. This CDR3 has 17 residues. V lost 5 bases and J lost 0; bases outside the gene matches: 10. This CDR3 reads CASSPNTGGTMNTEAFF. In nucleotides, the CDR3 is TGTGCCAGCAGCCCGAATACAGGGGGCACTATGAACACTGAAGCTTTCTTT. Filled out from reference TRBV7-4 and TRBJ1-1, the complete variable domain reads GAGVSQSPRYKVAKRGRDVALRCDSISGHVTLYWYRQTLGQGSEVLTYSQSDAQRDKSGRPSGRFSAERPERSVSTLKIQRTEQGDSAVYLCASSPNTGGTMNTEAFFGQGTRLTVV.

This clonotype was recorded a few times. The V gene is TRBV5-5, the J gene TRBJ2-1, with 9 bases fitting TRBD2. The CDR3 totals 15 residues. Germline V CDR1 and CDR2: SGHKS, YYEKEE (reference sequence). The V and J ends lost 4 bases and 8 bases, in that order; junction bases with no gene match: 10. CDR3 in amino acids: CASSAAGTSPHEQFF. The DNA of the CDR3 is TGTGCCAGCAGCGCCGCCGGGACTAGCCCTCATGAGCAGTTCTTC.

This clonotype was seen many times. V gene TRBV7-2 combines with J gene TRBJ2-5, with D possibly being TRBD1 (6 bases). CDR1 and CDR2 (germline): SGHTA, FQGNSA. The CDR3 sequence is 14 residues long. Trimming removed 2 bases at V and 5 bases at J, with 12 bases between. The chain's CDR3 is CASSLNTGRETQYF. CDR3 nucleotides: TGTGCCAGCAGCTTAAACACAGGGCGTGAGACCCAGTACTTC.

This clonotype has a single count. The V call is TRBV23-1, the J call TRBJ2-5, with D unresolved. TRBV23-1 is assigned to the ORF class and has an uncertain function. V was trimmed by 2 bases and J by 2 bases, leaving 24 bases between them. The CDR3 has 19 amino acids. CDR3 loop: CASSQTGVTVAGVQETQYF. CDR3 sequence (DNA): TGCGCCAGCAGTCAAACTGGGGTTACCGTGGCAGGAGTACAAGAGACCCAGTACTTC.

There are a few counts of this clonotype. The J gene is TRBJ2-7, the V gene TRBV5-6, with 11 positions matching TRBD2. The germline V gene encodes CDR1 SGHDT and CDR2 YYEEEE. Trimming removed 2 bases from V and 5 bases from J; junction bases left unmatched: 9. The CDR3 is 16 residues long. CDR3 protein: CASSFGPTSGSDEQYV. For the CDR3, the DNA is TGTGCCAGCAGCTTCGGCCCCACTAGCGGGAGTGACGAGCAGTACGTC.

This clonotype was counted a few times. The chain couples TRBV18 to TRBJ2-5; TRBD1 matches 10 bases. The CDR3 is 17 residues long. Losses at the gene ends were 5 bases for V and 3 bases for J; bases not matched to a gene: 12. Looked up from germline, CDR1 is KGHSH and CDR2 is LQKENI. The CDR3 DNA reads as TGTGCCAGCTCATCCAGACGGGACAGGGGTGGAGAAGAGACCCAGTACTTC. This sequence encodes CASSSRRDRGGEETQYF.

There are a few counts of this clonotype. The chain links TRBV7-6 to TRBJ2-7; TRBD2 might be the D (5 bases). V was trimmed by 1 base and J by 5 bases, leaving 6 bases between them. The CDR3 consists of 12 residues. CDR1 is SGHVS, CDR2 FNYEAQ, per germline. In DNA, the CDR3 is TGTGCCAGCAGCTTAGACGGGGACGAGCAGTACTTC. Translation gives CASSLDGDEQYF.

The chain combines TRBV7-2 with TRBJ1-2, with D perhaps TRBD1 (6 bases). The V and J ends lost 5 bases and 5 bases respectively, with 21 bases between them. Germline V CDR1 and CDR2: SGHTA, FQGNSA. This CDR3 contains 16 residues. The CDR3 is CASSPLGWAGVYGYTF. CDR3 DNA: TGTGCCAGCAGCCCACTAGGGTGGGCAGGGGTTTATGGCTACACCTTC.

The V and J genes are TRBV4-3 and TRBJ2-2; a weak D match, TRBD1 (7 bases). CDR3 length equals 15 residues. Germline V CDR1 and CDR2: LGHNA, YSLEER. Trimming left V 0 bases short and J 8 bases short, with 13 bases between. This chain's CDR3 is CASSQDRRGRGELFF. CDR3 coding DNA: TGCGCCAGCAGCCAAGATCGGAGGGGGCGAGGGGAGCTGTTTTTT.

This rearrangement joins TRBV7-2 to TRBJ2-5; 7 bases map to TRBD2. After removal of 5 bases from V and 0 bases from J, the junction contained 6 bases not matched to a gene. Germline values: CDR1 SGHTA, CDR2 FQGNSA. This CDR3 contains 15 residues. The CDR3 DNA reads as TGTGCCAGCAGCCTCTGGGGGGGGAACCAAGAGACCCAGTACTTC. This codes for CASSLWGGNQETQYF.

This clonotype has just a few counts. J is TRBJ2-5 and V is TRBV7-2; D remains unclear. The CDR3 length is 12 residues. Germline CDR1 is SGHTA and CDR2 is FQGNSA. V lost 5 bases and J lost 4, with 8 bases in between. CDR3 loop: CASSPTGETQYF. CDR3 DNA: TGTGCCAGCAGCCCCACCGGAGAGACCCAGTACTTC.

A few counts support this clonotype. The junction departs from germline at one end; a sequencing error may be responsible. The CDR3 DNA follows: TGTGCCAGCAGCCCAGGGAACAGAGGTCCGACCGAGGACTTC. This encodes CASSPGNRGPTEDF. This chain links TRBV28 with TRBJ2-4; a weak D match, TRBD1 (5 bases). The CDR3 is made up of 14 amino acids. Germline V lookup: CDR1 MDHEN, CDR2 SYDVKM. The variable domain in full, with the rest retrieved from reference TRBV28 and TRBJ2-4, is DVKVTQSSRYLVKRTGEKVFLECVQDMDHENMFWYRQDPGLGLRLIYFSYDVKMKEKGDIPEGYSVSREKKERFSLILESASTNQTSMYLCASSPGNRGPTEDFGAGTRLSVL.

This clonotype was found once. The rearrangement uses TRBV5-1 and TRBJ2-1, with TRBD2 identical over 9 bases. Germline values: CDR1 SGHRS, CDR2 YFSETQ. V was clipped by 8 bases and J by 8 bases; unmatched bases: 20. This CDR3 is 17 amino acids long. The CDR3 DNA is TGCGCCAGTAGCCCCGGTCCCGGGGTAGCGGGAGAGGATGAGCAGTTCTTC. This translates into CASSPGPGVAGEDEQFF. The full variable domain, in which reference TRBV5-1 and TRBJ2-1 provide the parts outside the CDR3, is KAGVTQTPRYLIKTRGQQVTLSCSPISGHRSVSWYQQTPGQGLQFLFEYFSETQRNKGNFPGRFSGRQFSNSRSEMNVSTLELGDSALYLCASSPGPGVAGEDEQFFGPGTRLTVL.

The rearrangement links TRBV7-2 to TRBJ2-3; D gene uncertain. The CDR3 contains 13 residues. Per germline, CDR1 SGHTA and CDR2 FQGNSA. V lost 0 bases to trimming and J lost 4 bases, with 5 bases between them. The chain's CDR3 is CASSLALSDTQYF. The CDR3 nucleotides read TGTGCCAGCAGCTTAGCGCTCTCAGATACGCAGTATTTT.

V and J are TRBV6-5 and TRBJ1-6, with a possible D match to TRBD1 (5 bases). V was cut by 8 bases and J by 7 bases, with 15 bases left in between. The CDR3 totals 14 residues. Germline CDR1 is MNHEY and CDR2 is SVGAGI. The CDR3 nucleotides are TGTGCCAGCGGGGCCCGGGTCAGGAATTCACCCCTCCACTTT. Translating gives CASGARVRNSPLHF.

This chain links TRBV6-2 or TRBV6-3 with TRBJ2-7; D unresolved. V lost 3 bases, J lost 0 bases, and 18 bases lay in between. The CDR3 is made up of 17 amino acids. CDR1 and CDR2 (germline): MNHEY, SVGEGT. The CDR3 here is CASSYRVDGPSSYEQYF. CDR3 coding DNA: TGTGCCAGCAGTTATAGGGTAGACGGACCAAGCTCCTACGAGCAGTACTTC.

J is TRBJ2-7 and V is TRBV28; 7 positions agree with TRBD2. CDR1 and CDR2 from the germline V gene are MDHEN and SYDVKM. Trimming cost V 9 bases and J 0 bases; bases outside gene matches: 8. The CDR3 length is 14 residues. CDR3 sequence (DNA): TGTGCCAGTCAAACGGGCGGGAGCTCCTACGAGCAGTACTTC. Amino acids: CASQTGGSSYEQYF. Full variable domain (outside the CDR3, taken from reference TRBV28 and TRBJ2-7): DVKVTQSSRYLVKRTGEKVFLECVQDMDHENMFWYRQDPGLGLRLIYFSYDVKMKEKGDIPEGYSVSREKKERFSLILESASTNQTSMYLCASQTGGSSYEQYFGPGTRLTVT.

This clonotype was seen ten or more times. The chain combines TRBV5-4 with TRBJ2-3, with TRBD2 identical over 9 bases. V lost 4 bases, J lost 4 bases, and 10 bases stayed unmatched. The CDR3 has 16 amino acids. CDR1 and CDR2 from the germline V gene are SGHNT and YYREEE (reference sequence). CDR3 protein: CASSPDPGLAADTQYF. The CDR3 DNA reads TGTGCCAGCAGCCCTGACCCGGGACTAGCAGCAGATACGCAGTATTTT.